This TCR beta chain was captured in a study of PD-L1 blockade in urothelial cancer. Turning to this clone: At one end, the junction sequence differs from germline, possibly due to a read error.

This table comes from immunoSEQ multiplex PCR, and its TCRdb copy is limited to in-frame clones, with some not included. Seen here are tens of thousands of clones, 75% to 90% observed once, and the top ten hold about 1.9%. Locally advanced or metastatic urothelial carcinoma affected the patients. The CDR3 has 15 amino acids. The germline V gene encodes CDR1 SSHAT and CDR2 FNYEAQ (reference sequence). This TCR derives from a man between 50 and 59 years old with urothelial cancer. Sequences were derived from PBMCs, sampled around atezolizumab (anti-PD-L1) treatment. The rearrangement uses TRBV7-7 and TRBJ2-5; 13 bases agree with TRBD2. CDR3 amino acids: CASSLGTSGAQTQYF. The DNA for the CDR3 is TGTGCTAGCAGCTTAGGGACTAGCGGGGCCCAGACCCAGTACTTC.